The 10 T cell receptor beta chains in this list originate from one sample, sequenced in a study of T cell changes during pregnancy in multiple sclerosis. Method: immunoSEQ multiplex PCR; TCRdb's copy keeps in-frame clones and lacks some. The data hold roughly 100,000 clones, with 91% observed a single time. The specimen was peripheral blood, collected after pregnancy. These receptors were taken from a female donor in good health, enrolled as a control in a pregnancy study.

The genes are TRBV7-6 and TRBJ2-2; the D is unclear. Germline V lookup: CDR1 SGHVS, CDR2 FNYEAQ. CDR3 length equals 13 residues. Trimming took 5 bases from V and 2 from J, leaving 6 bases between them. The CDR3 reads CASSRQNTGELFF. For the CDR3, the DNA is TGTGCCAGCAGCCGACAAAACACCGGGGAGCTGTTTTTT.

This chain uses TRBV5-4 with TRBJ1-2; D call uncertain. V lost 5 bases to trimming and J lost 4 bases, with 15 bases between them. The germline V gene encodes CDR1 SGHNT and CDR2 YYREEE (reference sequence). There are 14 residues in the CDR3. The CDR3: CASRGTGSGYGYTF. CDR3 nucleotide sequence: TGTGCCAGCAGGGGTACGGGCAGCGGCTATGGCTACACCTTC.

The chain is built from TRBV18 and TRBJ2-7; 8 nucleotides align to TRBD1. The CDR3 runs 14 residues. Germline assignment: CDR1 KGHSH and CDR2 LQKENI. V dropped 5 bases and J dropped 3; count of bases not matched to a gene: 6. In DNA, the CDR3 is TGTGCCAGCTCATTACCCGGACAGGGCTACGAGCAGTACTTC. Protein: CASSLPGQGYEQYF.

V usage is TRBV6-6 and J usage is TRBJ1-2; the D is unclear. The CDR3 length is 12 residues. V lost 4 bases to trimming and J lost 4 bases, with 7 bases between them. CDR1 and CDR2 (germline): MNHNY, SVGAGI (reference sequence). The CDR3, as DNA: TGTGCCAGCAGTTTACCTAGCTATGGCTACACCTTC. Protein product: CASSLPSYGYTF.

The rearrangement uses TRBV11-2 and TRBJ2-7; 10 nucleotides match TRBD1. The germline V gene encodes CDR1 SGHAT and CDR2 FQNNGV. The CDR3 covers 14 residues. The V segment lost 6 bases and the J segment 3 bases; nucleotides outside the gene matches: 5. CDR3 coding DNA: TGTGCCAGCAGTTCTGGGACAGGGGACTACGAGCAGTACTTC. Its translation is CASSSGTGDYEQYF. The full variable domain, completed using reference TRBV11-2 and TRBJ2-7, is EAGVAQSPRYKIIEKRQSVAFWCNPISGHATLYWYQQILGQGPKLLIQFQNNGVVDDSQLPKDRFSAERLKGVDSTLKIQPAKLEDSAVYLCASSSGTGDYEQYFGPGTRLTVT.

This clone was observed a single time. The J gene is TRBJ1-2, the V gene TRBV28, with TRBD1 identical over 9 bases. CDR3 length: 14 residues. Germline V CDR1 and CDR2: MDHEN, SYDVKM. V lost 5 bases, J lost 5 bases, and 6 bases stayed unmatched. CDR3 bases: TGTGCCAGCAGTCAAAGCGGGACAGGGTATGGCTACACCTTC. This translates into CASSQSGTGYGYTF.

For the CDR3, the DNA is TGCGCCAGCAGCCCGGGGACTAGCGGGGGCAATGAGCAGTTCTTC. Protein: CASSPGTSGGNEQFF. J is TRBJ2-1 and V is TRBV4-3; 14 nucleotides line up with TRBD2. Germline values: CDR1 LGHNA, CDR2 YSLEER. The J segment lost 6 bases and the V segment lost 4 bases, leaving 2 bases of the junction unmatched. The CDR3 spans 15 residues.

The chain links TRBV5-1 to TRBJ1-4, with no clear D. V was clipped by 5 bases and J by 8 bases, with 19 bases between them. Germline CDR1 reads SGHRS; CDR2 reads YFSETQ. The CDR3 is made up of 15 amino acids. The CDR3 is CASSTTATGGEKLFF. The CDR3 nucleotides read TGCGCCAGCAGTACCACAGCGACTGGAGGGGAAAAACTGTTTTTT. Together with reference TRBV5-1 and TRBJ1-4, the CDR3 gives the full variable domain: KAGVTQTPRYLIKTRGQQVTLSCSPISGHRSVSWYQQTPGQGLQFLFEYFSETQRNKGNFPGRFSGRQFSNSRSEMNVSTLELGDSALYLCASSTTATGGEKLFFGSGTQLSVL.

This clone occurred once. The chain employs TRBV7-2 and TRBJ2-1, with D possibly matching TRBD1 (6 bases). The CDR3 covers 14 residues. Per germline, CDR1 SGHTA and CDR2 FQGNSA. The V and J ends lost 1 base and 4 bases respectively, with 8 bases between them. The CDR3 DNA is TGTGCCAGCAGCTTAGGAGGGGGTTACAATGAGCAGTTCTTC. Its protein is CASSLGGGYNEQFF.

The V and J genes are TRBV27 and TRBJ1-1; 11 bases are shared with TRBD1. The CDR3 spans 17 residues. V gave up 5 bases and J gave up 4 bases; unmatched junction bases: 12. Germline lookup yields CDR1 MNHEY and CDR2 SMNVEV (reference sequence). The CDR3 protein is CASSNLPGQGEGTEAFF. CDR3 DNA sequence: TGTGCCAGCAGTAACCTTCCGGGACAGGGGGAGGGCACTGAAGCTTTCTTT.